The source of this TCR beta chain is a study of blood T cell repertoires in COVID-19. About the study: PBMCs, B-cell-depleted T cells, or T cells were the source of the cDNA or gDNA that made up the material.

Of note for this clone: Other DNA variants within this sample encode the same CDR3.

In terms of age and location, participants ranged from roughly 18 to 89 years and lived in around 22 US areas. The data were produced by immunoSEQ multiplex PCR, yet TCRdb's version contains in-frame clones alone and is incomplete. The sample has 300,000 to 450,000 clones, 87% seen once; the top ten hold more than 1.5%. Looked up from germline, CDR1 is SGHNT and CDR2 is YENEEA. The CDR3 is 15 residues long. Deletions cut 1 base from V and 0 bases from J, with 10 bases between. The sequencing sample was made of PBMCs or T cells enriched from blood (not recorded which). The chain employs TRBV11-3 and TRBJ2-7; maybe TRBD1 (7 bases). This TCR came from a man between 40 and 49 years old in a cohort exposed to, infected with or recovered from COVID-19 (not recorded which). DNA for the CDR3: TGTGCCAGCAGCTTAGCAGGGGGGAGCTCCTACGAGCAGTACTTC. Translating it yields CASSLAGGSSYEQYF.